Each of the 27 T cell receptor beta chains below was sequenced from the same sample in a study of blood T cell repertoires in COVID-19. Assay used: immunoSEQ multiplex PCR; TCRdb lists only in-frame clones, some missing. The profile shows tens of thousands of clones, 80% to 90% of them singletons. The sequencing input was peripheral blood. The origin of the receptors is a woman in her fifties or sixties with COVID-19, enrolled during active disease.

The CDR3 nucleotides are TGTGCCAGCAGCCAAGATACGGGGAACCACTATGGCTACACCTTC. Translating it yields CASSQDTGNHYGYTF. The rearrangement uses TRBV14 and TRBJ1-2; D remains unclear. Germline V gives CDR1 SGHDN, CDR2 FVKESK. Trimming took off 0 bases at V and 3 bases at J, with 11 bases between the two ends. The CDR3 length is 15 residues.

The gene calls are TRBV11-2 and TRBJ2-1; D ambiguous. The CDR3 is made up of 13 amino acids. Germline assignment: CDR1 SGHAT and CDR2 FQNNGV. The V end was cut by 1 base, the J end by 2 bases, with 3 bases between. The CDR3 loop reads CASSLVAYNEQFF. CDR3 DNA sequence: TGTGCCAGCAGCTTAGTCGCCTACAATGAGCAGTTCTTC.

This clone was observed a single time. V and J are TRBV19 and TRBJ1-5; possibly TRBD1 for D (5 bases). CDR3 length equals 17 residues. Trimming left V 2 bases short and J 7 bases short, with 21 bases between. Germline V gene data show CDR1 as LNHDA and CDR2 as SQIVND (reference sequence). The CDR3, as DNA: TGTGCCAGTAGTATAAGGGGAAACAGTAACCCGTGGCAGCCCCAGCATTTT. Residues: CASSIRGNSNPWQPQHF.

The chain recombines TRBV15 with TRBJ2-1; 8 nucleotides align to TRBD2. Germline lookup yields CDR1 LNHNV and CDR2 YYDKDF (reference sequence). With V trimmed by 4 bases and J by 3 bases, 11 bases remained unmatched. The CDR3 length is 17 residues. The CDR3 is CATSTLGGTSIYNEQFF. The CDR3 DNA reads TGTGCCACCAGCACTCTAGGAGGGACTAGTATCTACAATGAGCAGTTCTTC.

This chain joins TRBV19 and TRBJ1-1, with D perhaps matching TRBD1 (5 bases). CDR1 and CDR2 (germline): LNHDA, SQIVND (reference sequence). Trimming took off 4 bases at V and 5 bases at J, with 23 bases between the two ends. The CDR3 totals 17 residues. Here the CDR3 reads CASSTGRITLQGTEAFF. DNA of the CDR3: TGTGCCAGTAGTACTGGCAGAATAACCCTTCAGGGTACTGAAGCTTTCTTT.

The V gene is TRBV30, the J gene TRBJ1-3; no definite D call. CDR1 and CDR2 (germline): GTSNPN, SVGIG (reference sequence). Trimming took 0 bases from V and 4 from J, leaving 10 bases between them. CDR3 length: 14 residues. This CDR3 reads CAWSVSGRGNTIYF. CDR3 nucleotides: TGTGCCTGGAGTGTTTCGGGTAGAGGAAACACCATATATTTT. Looking up the rest from reference TRBV30 and TRBJ1-3 gives the full variable domain: SQTIHQWPATLVQPVGSPLSLECTVEGTSNPNLYWYRQAAGRGLQLLFYSVGIGQISSEVPQNLSASRPQDRQFILSSKKLLLSDSGFYLCAWSVSGRGNTIYFGEGSWLTVV.

The chain links TRBV18 to TRBJ2-3, with 11 bases lining up with TRBD2. The CDR3 contains 16 residues. V was clipped by 1 base and J by 2 bases; unmatched bases: 2. Germline V gene sequence: CDR1 KGHSH, CDR2 LQKENI. The CDR3 loop is CASSPLAGGPTDTQYF. As DNA, the CDR3 is TGTGCCAGCTCACCACTAGCGGGAGGGCCCACAGATACGCAGTATTTT.

This chain links TRBV19 with TRBJ2-3; 9 positions agree with TRBD2. The ends lost 4 bases at V and 0 bases at J; junction bases unmatched: 2. Germline V gives CDR1 LNHDA, CDR2 SQIVND (reference sequence). This CDR3 has 15 residues. CDR3 sequence: CASSTTSGSTDTQYF. The CDR3 DNA follows: TGTGCCAGTAGTACAACTAGCGGGAGCACAGATACGCAGTATTTT. Supplemented by reference TRBV19 and TRBJ2-3, the full variable domain reads DGGITQSPKYLFRKEGQNVTLSCEQNLNHDAMYWYRQDPGQGLRLIYYSQIVNDFQKGDIAEGYSVSREKKESFPLTVTSAQKNPTAFYLCASSTTSGSTDTQYFGPGTRLTVL.

V is TRBV19 and J is TRBJ1-1; no reliable D call. Deletions cut 8 bases from V and 2 bases from J, with 12 bases between. This CDR3 is built from 13 residues. The germline V gene encodes CDR1 LNHDA and CDR2 SQIVND (reference sequence). The CDR3 sequence is CASRLNLNTEAFF. The CDR3 DNA is TGTGCCAGTCGTCTCAACTTAAACACTGAAGCTTTCTTT.

V usage is TRBV21-1 and J usage is TRBJ1-1. TRBV21-1 is reported as a pseudogene. The CDR3 is 15 residues long. CDR3 in amino acids: CASSTMREVVTEAFF. The CDR3 DNA sequence: TGTGCCAGCAGCACGATGAGGGAGGTGGTCACTGAAGCTTTCTTT.

The chain combines TRBV4-2 with TRBJ1-4; TRBD1 is a possible D gene (5 bases). The CDR3 totals 14 residues. Germline V lookup: CDR1 LGHNA, CDR2 YNFKEQ. V lost 3 bases to trimming and J lost 10 bases, with 15 bases between them. In DNA form, the CDR3 reads TGTGCCAGCAGCCATCCCGGGACTCTGCCAAAACTGTTTTTT. Its translation: CASSHPGTLPKLFF.

The genes are TRBV30 and TRBJ1-5; the match to TRBD1 covers 8 bases. The V gene's germline CDR1 is GTSNPN and CDR2 SVGIG (reference sequence). The V gene end was trimmed by 2 bases and the J gene end by 9 bases; junction bases not matched to a gene: 18. The CDR3 has 17 amino acids. CDR3 sequence: CAWSTPGQGSLVSPQHF. CDR3 DNA sequence: TGTGCCTGGAGTACGCCCGGACAGGGCTCCTTAGTATCGCCCCAGCATTTT.

By sample fraction, this clone is medium-sized. The rearrangement links TRBV5-1 to TRBJ1-2; 7 positions match TRBD1. The J segment lost 7 bases and the V segment lost 1 base, leaving 7 bases of the junction unmatched. The germline V gene has CDR1 SGHRS and CDR2 YFSETQ. This CDR3 contains 14 residues. CDR3 loop: CASSLPTGFTGYTF. For the CDR3, the DNA is TGCGCCAGCAGCTTGCCGACAGGGTTTACTGGCTACACCTTC.

This clone was seen just once. V is TRBV7-2 and J is TRBJ2-3, with D perhaps TRBD2 (6 bases). CDR1 is SGHTA, CDR2 FQGNSA, per germline. This CDR3 is built from 19 residues. Trimming pared 1 base from V and 0 bases from J, leaving 20 bases between. The CDR3 DNA is TGTGCCAGCAGCTTAGACCGCCCGTTGGCGGGGAAAAGCACAGATACGCAGTATTTT. Translated: CASSLDRPLAGKSTDTQYF.

This clone was observed a few times. This chain connects TRBV6-5 to TRBJ2-7, with D possibly TRBD1 on 6 matching bases. CDR3 size: 15 residues. Germline V CDR1 and CDR2: MNHEY, SVGAGI. With 6 bases removed from V and 5 bases from J, the gap between germline ends came to 20 bases. The CDR3 DNA reads as TGTGCCAGCAGAGGTGCCGGGACACCCCGGGACGAGCAGTACTTC. Its translation: CASRGAGTPRDEQYF.

The chain carries TRBV7-3 and TRBJ1-1; D unclear. CDR1 is SGHTA, CDR2 FQGTGA, per germline. V was pared by 1 base and J by 3 bases, with 9 bases between. CDR3 length: 14 amino acids. The CDR3 sequence is CASSLSPGDTEAFF. For the CDR3, the DNA is TGTGCCAGCAGCTTAAGTCCGGGTGACACTGAAGCTTTCTTT.

The chain carries TRBV5-8 and TRBJ1-2, with D unresolved. This CDR3 contains 15 residues. Germline V gene sequence: CDR1 SGHTS, CDR2 YDEGEE. V dropped 0 bases and J dropped 6 bases, with 15 bases sitting between them. CDR3 DNA sequence: TGTGCCAGCAGCTTGGAGCAGGCCTGGATACATGGCTACACCTTC. It encodes CASSLEQAWIHGYTF.

The chain uses TRBV28 and TRBJ1-1; D is possibly TRBD1 (6 bases). CDR3 length: 12 residues. Germline CDR1 is MDHEN and CDR2 is SYDVKM. V lost 5 bases and J 8 bases, leaving 12 bases between the germline ends. In nucleotides, the CDR3 is TGTGCCAGCAGTGCCGCAGGGGAAGAAGCTTTCTTT. It encodes CASSAAGEEAFF.

The chain is built from TRBV2 and TRBJ2-7, with 8 bases matching TRBD2. The CDR3 covers 13 residues. Per the germline V gene, CDR1 is SNHLY and CDR2 is FYNNEI. The V gene end was trimmed by 10 bases and the J gene end by 3 bases; junction bases not matched to a gene: 8. As DNA, the CDR3 is TGTGCCATTGATAGCGGGACCTTCTACGAGCAGTACTTC. Residues: CAIDSGTFYEQYF.

The chain uses TRBV19 and TRBJ1-1, with 7 nucleotides matching TRBD1. V lost 0 bases to trimming and J lost 10 bases; unmatched junction nucleotides: 5. The CDR3 contains 13 residues. The germline V gene has CDR1 LNHDA and CDR2 SQIVND (reference sequence). The CDR3 sequence is CASSIDRDSAAFF. CDR3 DNA sequence: TGTGCCAGTAGTATAGATAGGGACAGCGCAGCTTTCTTT.

The V gene is TRBV7-3, the J gene TRBJ1-6; no reliable D call. This CDR3 contains 13 residues. Deletions cut 5 bases from V and 9 bases from J, with 11 bases between. Germline CDR1 is SGHTA and CDR2 is FQGTGA. In nucleotides, the CDR3 is TGTGCCAGCAGCCCGGGTAGTGGTTCACCCCTCCACTTT. It translates to CASSPGSGSPLHF.

The chain joins TRBV27 to TRBJ2-3; 8 bases align to TRBD2. The CDR3 contains 15 residues. From germline, CDR1 is MNHEY and CDR2 SMNVEV (reference sequence). The V gene end was trimmed by 6 bases and the J gene end by 0 bases; junction bases not matched to a gene: 5. CDR3 in amino acids: CASSSIAGSTDTQYF. CDR3 DNA: TGTGCCAGCAGCTCGATAGCGGGAAGCACAGATACGCAGTATTTT.

The chain carries TRBV28 and TRBJ1-3, with 9 bases identical to TRBD1. CDR3 size: 15 residues. Germline trimming cut 7 bases from V and 7 bases from J; bases unmatched to any gene: 11. Germline V gene lookup returns CDR1 MDHEN and CDR2 SYDVKM. CDR3 DNA sequence: TGTGCCAGCACCGCGGGACAGGGAGGGTGGAACACCATATATTTT. Protein: CASTAGQGGWNTIYF.

This chain connects TRBV5-1 to TRBJ2-1; 11 positions agree with TRBD2. Unmatched junction bases numbered 4, after V lost 2 bases and J lost 3 bases. Germline V gene lookup returns CDR1 SGHRS and CDR2 YFSETQ. This CDR3 comprises 16 residues. CDR3 nucleotides: TGCGCCAGCAGCTTATTGACTAGCGGGGTCTACAATGAGCAGTTCTTC. Translated: CASSLLTSGVYNEQFF.

The chain is built from TRBV11-2 and TRBJ2-1; 13 bases fit TRBD2. Per germline, CDR1 SGHAT and CDR2 FQNNGV. This CDR3 is 18 amino acids long. The trim removed 1 base at V and 4 bases at J, leaving 7 bases unmatched. For the CDR3, the DNA is TGTGCCAGCAGCTTAGCACTAGCGGGAGGGCCAAGTTACAATGAGCAGTTCTTC. Translated, it gives CASSLALAGGPSYNEQFF.

This clone has more than one count but fewer than ten. The CDR3, as DNA: TGTGCCAGCAGCTTCCGGGTTCGGAACACTGAAGCTTTCTTT. Its translation is CASSFRVRNTEAFF. V and J are TRBV5-5 and TRBJ1-1; no reliable D call. The CDR3 totals 14 residues. The germline V gene encodes CDR1 SGHKS and CDR2 YYEKEE (reference sequence). V was pared by 2 bases and J by 1 base, with 9 bases between.

V usage is TRBV3-1 (or the pseudogene TRBV3-2) and J usage is TRBJ2-3; 10 bases fit TRBD2. J gave up 3 bases and V 8 bases, and 2 bases lay outside the gene matches. Germline V gene sequence: CDR1 LGHDT, CDR2 YNNKEL (reference sequence). The CDR3 loop spans 13 amino acids. The CDR3 sequence is CASRTSGTDTQYF. For the CDR3, the DNA is TGTGCCAGCCGGACTAGCGGTACAGATACGCAGTATTTT.